Below, 6 T cell receptor beta chains from the same sample are listed, as sequenced in a study of T cell responses to AZD1222 COVID-19 vaccine. The assay was immunoSEQ multiplex PCR, and TCRdb's table has in-frame clones only and misses some. The sample shows tens of thousands of clones, approximately 89% of them seen only once. Sample: peripheral blood, taken 28 days after the second AZD1222 dose. The receptors here all came from an adult who received the AZD1222 COVID-19 vaccine.

CDR3 sequence reads: CASSLGTGTGANVLTF. CDR3 DNA: TGTGCCAGCAGCTTAGGGACAGGGACTGGGGCCAACGTCCTGACTTTC. The chain joins TRBV7-9 to TRBJ2-6; TRBD1 matches 8 bases. Germline trimming cut 1 base from V and 2 bases from J; bases unmatched to any gene: 1. CDR3 size: 16 residues. CDR1 and CDR2 from the germline V gene are SEHNR and FQNEAQ (reference sequence).

V usage is TRBV11-2 and J usage is TRBJ2-1; D not resolved. The CDR3 totals 16 residues. V lost 0 bases and J 0 bases, leaving 9 bases between the germline ends. Germline CDR1 and CDR2: SGHAT and FQNNGV. CDR3 sequence: CASSLDGRSSYNEQFF. Written as DNA, the CDR3 is TGTGCCAGCAGCTTAGACGGGCGCAGCTCCTACAATGAGCAGTTCTTC.

V usage is TRBV19 and J usage is TRBJ1-5, with D possibly being TRBD1 (5 bases). V was clipped by 0 bases and J by 4 bases, with 10 bases between them. The germline V gene encodes CDR1 LNHDA and CDR2 SQIVND (reference sequence). This CDR3 region has 15 residues. The CDR3 nucleotides are TGTGCCAGTAGTATAGATGGGGGACCTAATCAGCCCCAGCATTTT. This translates into CASSIDGGPNQPQHF.

The rearrangement links TRBV9 to TRBJ2-1; 8 nucleotides agree with TRBD2. After removal of 6 bases from V and 6 bases from J, the junction contained 11 bases not matched to a gene. Germline CDR1 and CDR2: SGDLS and YYNGEE. The CDR3 runs 15 residues. In DNA, the CDR3 is TGTGCCAGCACCCCCAGCGGGGGCCAATTCAATGAGCAGTTCTTC. Translation: CASTPSGGQFNEQFF.

The genes are TRBV3-1 (or the pseudogene TRBV3-2) and TRBJ2-5, with TRBD2 identical over 8 bases. Trimming at V came to 4 bases and at J to 8 bases, leaving 9 bases not matched to a gene. The CDR3 is made up of 14 amino acids. Germline loops: CDR1 LGHDT, CDR2 YNNKEL (reference sequence). This CDR3 is CASSPPGSGDTQYF. As DNA, the CDR3 is TGTGCCAGCAGCCCCCCGGGTAGCGGGGATACCCAGTACTTC.

The V call is TRBV9, the J call TRBJ1-1; 9 bases line up with TRBD1. V lost 2 bases, J lost 7 bases, and 0 bases stayed unmatched. The CDR3 is 12 amino acids. Per the germline V gene, CDR1 is SGDLS and CDR2 is YYNGEE. CDR3 sequence reads: CASSVGQGEAFF. The CDR3 DNA reads TGTGCCAGCAGCGTGGGACAGGGTGAAGCTTTCTTT.